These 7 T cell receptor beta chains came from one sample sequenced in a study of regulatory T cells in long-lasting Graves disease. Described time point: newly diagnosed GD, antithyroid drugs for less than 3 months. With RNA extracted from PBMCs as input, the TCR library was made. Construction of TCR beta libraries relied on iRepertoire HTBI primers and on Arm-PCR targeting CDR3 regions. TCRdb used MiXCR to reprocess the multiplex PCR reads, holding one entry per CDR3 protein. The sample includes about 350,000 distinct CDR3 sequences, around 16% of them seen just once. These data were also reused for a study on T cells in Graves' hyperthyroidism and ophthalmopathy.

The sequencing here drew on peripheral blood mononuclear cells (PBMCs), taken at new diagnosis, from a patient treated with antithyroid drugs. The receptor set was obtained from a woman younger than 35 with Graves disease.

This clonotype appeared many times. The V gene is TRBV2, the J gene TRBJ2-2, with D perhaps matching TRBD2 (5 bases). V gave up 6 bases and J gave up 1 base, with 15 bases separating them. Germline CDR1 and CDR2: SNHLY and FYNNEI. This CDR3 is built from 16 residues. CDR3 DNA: TGTGCCAGCAGGGGCGGACTTAACAGGAACACCGGGGAGCTGTTTTTT. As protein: CASRGGLNRNTGELFF.

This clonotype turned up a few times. CDR3 protein: CASMDRSHEQYF. The CDR3 region has the DNA TGTGCCAGTATGGACAGGAGCCACGAGCAGTACTTC. The genes are TRBV19 and TRBJ2-7; TRBD1 aligns across 7 bases. Germline V gene sequence: CDR1 LNHDA, CDR2 SQIVND (reference sequence). There are 12 residues in the CDR3. The V segment lost 7 bases and the J segment 5 bases; nucleotides outside the gene matches: 5.

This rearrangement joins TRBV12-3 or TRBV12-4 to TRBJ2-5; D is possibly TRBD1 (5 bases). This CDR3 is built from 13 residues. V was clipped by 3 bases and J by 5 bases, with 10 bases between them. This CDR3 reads CASSFRGRETQYF. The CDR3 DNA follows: TGTGCCAGCAGTTTTAGGGGTAGGGAGACCCAGTACTTC.

For the CDR3, the DNA is TGTGCCAGCAGTCGTCAGGGTGACGAGCAGTACTTC. Translation gives CASSRQGDEQYF. The chain has TRBV6-1 and TRBJ2-7, with D maybe TRBD1 (5 bases). Germline CDR1 reads MNHNS; CDR2 reads SASEGT. This CDR3 has 12 amino acids. Trimming pared 5 bases from V and 5 bases from J, leaving 10 bases between.

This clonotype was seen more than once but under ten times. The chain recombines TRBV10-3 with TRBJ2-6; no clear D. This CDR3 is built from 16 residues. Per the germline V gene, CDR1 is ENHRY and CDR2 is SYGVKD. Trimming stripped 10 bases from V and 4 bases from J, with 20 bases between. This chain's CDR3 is CATHRAEVLGANVLTF. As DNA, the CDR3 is TGTGCCACTCACCGTGCAGAGGTCCTCGGGGCCAACGTCCTGACTTTC.

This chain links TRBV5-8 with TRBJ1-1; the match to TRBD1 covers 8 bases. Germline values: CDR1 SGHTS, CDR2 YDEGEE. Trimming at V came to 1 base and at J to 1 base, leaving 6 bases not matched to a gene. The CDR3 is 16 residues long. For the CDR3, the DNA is TGTGCCAGCAGCTTGTCTGGGCAGGGGGCGAACACTGAAGCTTTCTTT. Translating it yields CASSLSGQGANTEAFF.

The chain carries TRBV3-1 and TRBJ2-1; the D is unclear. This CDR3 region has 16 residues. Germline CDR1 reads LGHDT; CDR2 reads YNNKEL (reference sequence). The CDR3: CVGSQGHSATYNEQFF. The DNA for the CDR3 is TGTGTCGGCAGCCAAGGGCACTCGGCCACCTACAATGAGCAGTTCTTC.